This TCR beta chain came from a study of T cell responses to AZD1222 COVID-19 vaccine. General study findings and limits: Clonal diversity was possibly underestimated; the donors were predominantly white British and more often female. Two doses of AZD1222 preceded a rise in Spike-specific TCR breadth and depth.

Trimming took 3 bases from V and 4 from J; bases not matched to a gene: 15. This CDR3 spans 18 amino acids. The germline gives CDR1 LGHDT, CDR2 YNNKEL (reference sequence). Generated by immunoSEQ multiplex PCR, the TCRdb table keeps only in-frame clones and is missing some. The sample yields roughly 150,000 clones, approximately 84% seen once. On this clone: Its antigen remains unknown.

The sequences come from peripheral blood, collected on day 0 of AZD1222 vaccination. The chain recombines TRBV3-1 (or the pseudogene TRBV3-2) with TRBJ1-1; 9 positions agree with TRBD1. The clonotype comes from an adult in good health. CDR3 amino acids: CASSQSVPGQGRSTEAFF. DNA of the CDR3: TGTGCCAGCAGCCAGTCCGTTCCGGGACAGGGACGTTCCACTGAAGCTTTCTTT.